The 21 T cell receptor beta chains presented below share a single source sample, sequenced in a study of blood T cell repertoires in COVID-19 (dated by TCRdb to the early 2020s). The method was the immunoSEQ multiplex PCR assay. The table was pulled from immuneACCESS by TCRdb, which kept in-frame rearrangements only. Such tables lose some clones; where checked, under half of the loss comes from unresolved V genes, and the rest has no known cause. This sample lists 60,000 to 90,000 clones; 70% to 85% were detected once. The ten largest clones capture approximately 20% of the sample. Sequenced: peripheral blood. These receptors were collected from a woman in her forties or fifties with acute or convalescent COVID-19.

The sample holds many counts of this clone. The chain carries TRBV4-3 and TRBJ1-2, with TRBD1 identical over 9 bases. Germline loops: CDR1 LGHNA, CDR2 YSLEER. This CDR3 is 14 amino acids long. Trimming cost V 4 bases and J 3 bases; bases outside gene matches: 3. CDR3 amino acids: CASSRRDRDYGYTF. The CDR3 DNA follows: TGCGCCAGCAGCCGCCGGGACAGGGACTATGGCTACACCTTC.

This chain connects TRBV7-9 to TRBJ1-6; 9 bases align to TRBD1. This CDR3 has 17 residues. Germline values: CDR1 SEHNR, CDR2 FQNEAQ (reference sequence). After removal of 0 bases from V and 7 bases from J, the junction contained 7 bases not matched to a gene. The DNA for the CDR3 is TGTGCCAGCAGCTTAGCTCCCCGGACAGGGGACAATTCACCCCTCCACTTT. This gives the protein CASSLAPRTGDNSPLHF.

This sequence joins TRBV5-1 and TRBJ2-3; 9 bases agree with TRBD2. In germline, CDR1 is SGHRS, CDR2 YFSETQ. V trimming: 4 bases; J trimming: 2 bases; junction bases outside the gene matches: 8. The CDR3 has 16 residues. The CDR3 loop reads CASSPPGGRATDTQYF. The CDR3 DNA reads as TGCGCCAGCAGCCCTCCTGGCGGGAGGGCCACAGATACGCAGTATTTT.

CDR3 DNA: TGTGCCAGCAGCACAAGGGGGACTATTTCACCTGAGCAGTTCTTC. This encodes CASSTRGTISPEQFF. This chain connects TRBV7-2 to TRBJ2-1; D may be TRBD2 (7 bases). The CDR3 covers 15 residues. Trimming left V 5 bases short and J 9 bases short, with 20 bases between. Per the germline V gene, CDR1 is SGHTA and CDR2 is FQGNSA.

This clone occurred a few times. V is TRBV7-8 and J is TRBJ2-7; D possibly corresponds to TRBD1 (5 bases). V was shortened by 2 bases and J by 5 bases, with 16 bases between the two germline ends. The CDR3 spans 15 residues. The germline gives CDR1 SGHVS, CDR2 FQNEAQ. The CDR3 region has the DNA TGTGCCAGCAGCTTACGCAGGGTTTCGCGCGACGAGCAGTACTTC. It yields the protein CASSLRRVSRDEQYF.

The CDR3 reads CATSMGQGAFNYGYTF. The CDR3 DNA sequence: TGTGCCACCAGCATGGGACAGGGGGCGTTCAACTATGGCTACACCTTC. This chain links TRBV15 with TRBJ1-2, with 12 bases aligning to TRBD1. Germline loops: CDR1 LNHNV, CDR2 YYDKDF (reference sequence). This CDR3 comprises 16 residues. V dropped 4 bases and J dropped 2; count of bases not matched to a gene: 5.

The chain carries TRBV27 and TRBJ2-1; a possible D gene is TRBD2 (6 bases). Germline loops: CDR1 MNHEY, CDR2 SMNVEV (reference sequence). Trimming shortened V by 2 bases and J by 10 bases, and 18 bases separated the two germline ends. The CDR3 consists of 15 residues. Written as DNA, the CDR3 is TGTGCCAGCAGTTTAACCGGAACTAGCCCGGGCGAGCAGTTCTTC. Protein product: CASSLTGTSPGEQFF.

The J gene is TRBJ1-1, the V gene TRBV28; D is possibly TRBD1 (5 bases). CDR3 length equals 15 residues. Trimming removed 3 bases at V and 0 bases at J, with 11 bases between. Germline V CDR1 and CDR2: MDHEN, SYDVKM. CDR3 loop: CASSLGTRVNTEAFF. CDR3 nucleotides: TGTGCCAGCAGTTTGGGTACCAGGGTGAACACTGAAGCTTTCTTT.

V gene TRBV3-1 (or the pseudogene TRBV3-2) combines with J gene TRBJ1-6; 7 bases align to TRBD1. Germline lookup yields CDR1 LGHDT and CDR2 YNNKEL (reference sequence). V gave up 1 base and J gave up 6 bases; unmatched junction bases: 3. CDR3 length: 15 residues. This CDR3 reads CASSQVTGANSPLHF. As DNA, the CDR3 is TGTGCCAGCAGCCAAGTTACAGGGGCTAATTCACCCCTCCACTTT.

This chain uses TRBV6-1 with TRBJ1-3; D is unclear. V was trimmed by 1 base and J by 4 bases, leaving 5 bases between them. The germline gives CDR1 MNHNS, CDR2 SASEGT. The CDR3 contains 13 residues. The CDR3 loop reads CASSEVQGNTIYF. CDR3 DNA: TGTGCCAGCAGTGAAGTACAAGGAAACACCATATATTTT.

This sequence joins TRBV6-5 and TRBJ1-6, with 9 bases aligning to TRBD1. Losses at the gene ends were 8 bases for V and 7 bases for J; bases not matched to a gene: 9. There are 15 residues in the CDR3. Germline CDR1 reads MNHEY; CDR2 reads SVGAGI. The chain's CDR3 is CASLAGTGTNSPLHF. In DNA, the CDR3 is TGTGCCAGCCTGGCCGGGACAGGGACCAATTCACCCCTCCACTTT.

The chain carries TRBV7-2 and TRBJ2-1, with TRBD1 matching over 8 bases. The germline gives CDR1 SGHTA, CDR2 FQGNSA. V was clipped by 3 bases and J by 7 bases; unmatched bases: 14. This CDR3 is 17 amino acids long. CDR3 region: CASSFLTRDRLRNEQFF. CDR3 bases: TGTGCCAGCAGCTTCCTGACCCGGGACAGGCTAAGGAATGAGCAGTTCTTC.

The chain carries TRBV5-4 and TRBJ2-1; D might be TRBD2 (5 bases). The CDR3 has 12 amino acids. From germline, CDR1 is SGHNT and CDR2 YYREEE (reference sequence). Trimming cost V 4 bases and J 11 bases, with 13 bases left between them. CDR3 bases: TGTGCCAGCAGCGCTCGGACTGGGAAGCAGTTCTTC. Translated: CASSARTGKQFF.

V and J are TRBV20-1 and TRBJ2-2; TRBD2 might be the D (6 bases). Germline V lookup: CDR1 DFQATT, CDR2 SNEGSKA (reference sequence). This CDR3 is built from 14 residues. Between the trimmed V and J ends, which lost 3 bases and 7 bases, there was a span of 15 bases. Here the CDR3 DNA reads TGCAGTGCTAGTCGGACTACCGGGAGCGGGGAGCTGTTTTTT. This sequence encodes CSASRTTGSGELFF.

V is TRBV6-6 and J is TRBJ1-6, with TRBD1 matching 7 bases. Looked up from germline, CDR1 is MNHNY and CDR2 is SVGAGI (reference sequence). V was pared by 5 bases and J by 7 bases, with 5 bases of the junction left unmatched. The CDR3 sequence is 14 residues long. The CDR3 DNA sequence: TGTGCCAGCAGTACGGACAGGTTCAATTCACCCCTCCACTTT. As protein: CASSTDRFNSPLHF.

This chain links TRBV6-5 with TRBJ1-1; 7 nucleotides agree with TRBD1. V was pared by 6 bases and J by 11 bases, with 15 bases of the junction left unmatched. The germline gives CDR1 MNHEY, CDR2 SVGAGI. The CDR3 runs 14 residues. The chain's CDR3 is CASRPTGVTSVAFF. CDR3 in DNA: TGTGCCAGCAGACCTACAGGGGTAACTTCCGTGGCTTTCTTT.

DNA of the CDR3: TGTGCCAGCAGCAAACTAGCGGGAGGGGGCACAGATACGCAGTATTTT. It translates to CASSKLAGGGTDTQYF. The chain carries TRBV21-1 and TRBJ2-3; the D call of TRBD2 is as the table states it, not checked on the DNA. TRBV21-1 is marked as a pseudogene. The CDR3 has 16 amino acids.

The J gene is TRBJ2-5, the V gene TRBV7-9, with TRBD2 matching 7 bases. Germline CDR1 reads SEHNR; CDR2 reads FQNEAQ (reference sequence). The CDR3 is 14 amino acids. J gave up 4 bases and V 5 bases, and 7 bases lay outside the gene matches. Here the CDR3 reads CASSQRAGLETQYF. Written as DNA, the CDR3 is TGTGCCAGCAGCCAGCGAGCGGGACTAGAGACCCAGTACTTC.

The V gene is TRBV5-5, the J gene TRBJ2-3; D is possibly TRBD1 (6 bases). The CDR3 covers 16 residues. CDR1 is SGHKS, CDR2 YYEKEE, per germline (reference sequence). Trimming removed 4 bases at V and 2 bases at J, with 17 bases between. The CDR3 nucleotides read TGTGCCAGCAGCATACAGGGCCAAATGACCACAGATACGCAGTATTTT. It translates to CASSIQGQMTTDTQYF.

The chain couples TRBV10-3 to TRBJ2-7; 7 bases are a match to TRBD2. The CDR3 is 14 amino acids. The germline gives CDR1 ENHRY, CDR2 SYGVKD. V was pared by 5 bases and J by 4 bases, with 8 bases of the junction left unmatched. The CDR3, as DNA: TGTGCCATCAGTTCTGGACTAGGACCTTACGAGCAGTACTTC. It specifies CAISSGLGPYEQYF.

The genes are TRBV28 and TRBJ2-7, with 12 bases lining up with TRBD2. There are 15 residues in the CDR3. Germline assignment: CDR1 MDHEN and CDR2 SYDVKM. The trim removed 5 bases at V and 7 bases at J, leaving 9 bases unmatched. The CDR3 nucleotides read TGTGCCAGCAGTCTAGCGGGAGGGCCGATCGGGGAGCAGTACTTC. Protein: CASSLAGGPIGEQYF.